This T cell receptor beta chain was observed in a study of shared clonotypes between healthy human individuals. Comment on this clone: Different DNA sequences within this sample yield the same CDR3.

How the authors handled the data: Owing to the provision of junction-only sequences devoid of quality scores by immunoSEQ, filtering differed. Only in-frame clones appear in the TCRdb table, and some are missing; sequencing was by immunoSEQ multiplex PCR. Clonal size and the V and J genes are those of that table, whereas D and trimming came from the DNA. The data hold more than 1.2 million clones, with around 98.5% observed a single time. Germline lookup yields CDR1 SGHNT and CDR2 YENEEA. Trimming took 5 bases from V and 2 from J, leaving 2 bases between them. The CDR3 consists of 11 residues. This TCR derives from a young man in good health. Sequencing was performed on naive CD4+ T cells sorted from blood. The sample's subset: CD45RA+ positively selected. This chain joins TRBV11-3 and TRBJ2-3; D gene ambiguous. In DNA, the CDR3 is TGTGCCAGCAGCCTCACAGATACGCAGTATTTT. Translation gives CASSLTDTQYF.